This entry lists 4 T cell receptor beta chains sequenced from one sample in a study of cytomegalovirus exposure and HLA in healthy donors. Amplification used 60 Vbeta primers and 13 Jbeta primers. Clones were sequenced by immunoSEQ multiplex PCR, and TCRdb holds only the in-frame ones, with some missing. The sample lists around 150,000 clones, around four fifths occurring once. The source material was PBMCs. The receptors were gathered from a young man in good health and CMV-seronegative.

The chain employs TRBV2 and TRBJ2-1, with D perhaps TRBD2 (6 bases). Germline CDR1 reads SNHLY; CDR2 reads FYNNEI. V lost 1 base to trimming and J lost 0 bases, with 7 bases between them. This CDR3 spans 15 amino acids. CDR3 in amino acids: CASSEVGSSYNEQFF. DNA of the CDR3: TGTGCCAGCAGTGAAGTCGGGAGCTCCTACAATGAGCAGTTCTTC.

J is TRBJ1-1 and V is TRBV6-5, with D possibly TRBD1 on 5 matching bases. The V gene lost 7 bases and the J gene lost 5 bases, with 17 bases spanning the gap. Looked up from germline, CDR1 is MNHEY and CDR2 is SVGAGI. CDR3 length: 14 amino acids. In DNA form, the CDR3 reads TGTGCCAGCACCATGGGATGGGGGGGAACTGAAGCTTTCTTT. It is translated as CASTMGWGGTEAFF.

The rearrangement joins TRBV28 to TRBJ1-6, with D possibly being TRBD1 (6 bases). Per germline, CDR1 MDHEN and CDR2 SYDVKM. V lost 8 bases, J lost 8 bases, and 28 bases lay in between. The CDR3 length is 18 residues. The CDR3 nucleotides read TGTGCCAGCCGGACAGCGGGACCCCCACCGCCCCAGTATTCACCCCTCCACTTT. Translated: CASRTAGPPPPQYSPLHF.

The genes are TRBV6-1 and TRBJ1-6, with a possible D match to TRBD1 (5 bases). The V end lost 6 bases, the J end lost 13 bases, and 22 bases lay between the germline ends. Looked up from germline, CDR1 is MNHNS and CDR2 is SASEGT. CDR3 size: 15 residues. CDR3 region: CASSRLGGTAVPLHF. CDR3 DNA: TGTGCCAGCAGCCGACTCGGGGGGACCGCGGTGCCCCTCCACTTT.